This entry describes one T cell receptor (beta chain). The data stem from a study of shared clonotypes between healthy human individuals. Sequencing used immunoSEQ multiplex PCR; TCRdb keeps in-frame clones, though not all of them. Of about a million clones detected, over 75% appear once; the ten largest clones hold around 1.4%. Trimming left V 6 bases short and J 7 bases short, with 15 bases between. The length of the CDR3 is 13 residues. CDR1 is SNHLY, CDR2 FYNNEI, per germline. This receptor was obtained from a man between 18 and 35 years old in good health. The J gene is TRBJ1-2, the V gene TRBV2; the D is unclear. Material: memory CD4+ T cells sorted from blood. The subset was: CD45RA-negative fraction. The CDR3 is CASRPPGALGYTF. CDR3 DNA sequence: TGTGCCAGCAGACCCCCGGGAGCCCTTGGCTACACCTTC.